Listed here are 18 T cell receptor beta chains from one sample, sequenced in a study of identical twins. Each CDR3 protein gets one entry after TCRdb re-called the 5' RACE reads with MiXCR. The table includes roughly 1.6 million distinct CDR3 sequences, under 35% detected once. Sequencing was done on a sample of cord blood. These receptors originate from a newborn girl in good health.

The chain employs TRBV20-1 and TRBJ2-5, with 10 bases that match TRBD2. The DNA end favors TRBJ2-7, so the J call may be wrong. The CDR3 is made up of 14 amino acids. CDR1 is DFQATT and CDR2 is SNEGSKA in the germline V gene (reference sequence). The CDR3 here is CSARGTGTSAEQYF. The CDR3 DNA reads as TGCAGTGCTAGAGGTACCGGGACTAGCGCCGAGCAGTACTTC.

This clonotype came up a few times. This chain links TRBV13 with TRBJ2-3; D is possibly TRBD1 or TRBD2 (5 bases each). With 5 bases removed from V and 2 bases from J, the gap between germline ends came to 20 bases. This CDR3 spans 17 amino acids. Germline V CDR1 and CDR2: PRHDT, FYEKMQ (reference sequence). CDR3 in DNA: TGTGCCAGCAGCATGCGGACATCGACTACCCTCACAGATACGCAGTATTTT. It yields the protein CASSMRTSTTLTDTQYF. Full variable domain (remainder filled in from reference TRBV13 and TRBJ2-3): AAGVIQSPRHLIKEKRETATLKCYPIPRHDTVYWYQQGPGQDPQFLISFYEKMQSDKGSIPDRFSAQQFSDYHSELNMSSLELGDSALYFCASSMRTSTTLTDTQYFGPGTRLTVL.

This clonotype turned up a few times. The rearrangement links TRBV29-1 to TRBJ2-5; D unclear. This CDR3 has 12 amino acids. V gave up 3 bases and J gave up 2 bases, with 7 bases separating them. The germline CDR1 and CDR2 sequences are SQVTM and ANQGSEA. The CDR3 region is CSVDGQQETQYF. The CDR3 DNA reads TGCAGCGTTGACGGGCAGCAAGAGACCCAGTACTTC.

V gene TRBV9 combines with J gene TRBJ2-7; D is possibly TRBD1 (6 bases). The length of the CDR3 is 15 residues. Trimming shortened V by 4 bases and J by 3 bases, and 17 bases separated the two germline ends. CDR1 and CDR2 (germline): SGDLS, YYNGEE. In DNA, the CDR3 is TGTGCCAGCAGCCCCCGTACAGGGAGTCTCTACGAGCAGTACTTC. Its translation is CASSPRTGSLYEQYF.

V is TRBV2 and J is TRBJ2-5, with unresolved D. With the DNA end fitting TRBJ2-4 better, the J assignment may be wrong. The V gene's germline CDR1 is SNHLY and CDR2 FYNNEI. The CDR3 runs to 10 residues. CDR3 in amino acids: CASRQNIQYF. CDR3 coding DNA: TGTGCCAGCCGTCAAAACATTCAGTACTTC.

This clonotype was counted a few times. The chain is built from TRBV7-8 and TRBJ2-1; 7 bases map to TRBD2. The CDR3 covers 15 residues. From germline, CDR1 is SGHVS and CDR2 FQNEAQ. The ends lost 2 bases at V and 2 bases at J; junction bases unmatched: 3. The DNA for the CDR3 is TGTGCCAGCAGCTTACGGCGGGGGACCTACAATGAGCAGTTCTTC. Translation gives CASSLRRGTYNEQFF.

This clonotype has at least ten counts. This chain connects TRBV29-1 to TRBJ1-2; unclear D gene. Germline lookup yields CDR1 SQVTM and CDR2 ANQGSEA. The CDR3 loop spans 12 amino acids. The V gene lost 4 bases and the J gene lost 4 bases, with 10 bases spanning the gap. As DNA, the CDR3 is TGCAGCGTTGGGGAGCCCTTCTATGGCTACACCTTC. Translated, it gives CSVGEPFYGYTF.

Concerning this clonotype: One end of the junction fails to match germline, which may point to a read error. The chain's CDR3 is CACSLFRDTNEKLFF. The CDR3 nucleotides are TGTGCCTGCAGCTTGTTTCGGGACACTAATGAAAAACTGTTTTTT. The chain links TRBV7-2 to TRBJ1-4; perhaps TRBD1 as D (5 bases). From germline, CDR1 is SGHTA and CDR2 FQGNSA. The CDR3 runs to 15 residues.

The chain recombines TRBV27 with TRBJ1-5; 8 nucleotides line up with TRBD1. Trimming removed 2 bases from V and 0 bases from J; junction bases left unmatched: 6. Germline CDR1 is MNHEY and CDR2 is SMNVEV (reference sequence). The CDR3 spans 17 residues. DNA for the CDR3: TGTGCCAGCAGTTTAAAGATCCAGGGGGCTAGCAATCAGCCCCAGCATTTT. Its protein is CASSLKIQGASNQPQHF.

This clonotype was seen at least ten times. This chain joins TRBV20-1 and TRBJ2-5, with TRBD2 as a possible D gene (5 bases). V shed 3 bases and J shed 2 bases, with 7 bases lying between them. The CDR3 spans 12 residues. Germline V gene lookup returns CDR1 DFQATT and CDR2 SNEGSKA (reference sequence). CDR3 residues: CSARPGQETQYF. DNA of the CDR3: TGCAGTGCTAGGCCGGGACAAGAGACCCAGTACTTC.

The chain couples TRBV21-1 to TRBJ2-7; TRBD2, the table's D call, was not compared with the DNA. TRBV21-1 is given as a pseudogene. This CDR3 is built from 16 residues. The DNA of the CDR3 is TGTGCCAGCAGCACCCTAGCGGGGACCAGGCCCTACGAGCAGTACTTC. Residues: CASSTLAGTRPYEQYF.

In its sample, this clonotype was seen many times. The gene calls are TRBV20-1 and TRBJ2-3; TRBD1 or TRBD2 may be the D gene (5 bases each). Per the germline V gene, CDR1 is DFQATT and CDR2 is SNEGSKA (reference sequence). The V end lost 1 base, the J end lost 0 bases, and 11 bases lay between the germline ends. This CDR3 contains 15 residues. The CDR3 DNA sequence: TGCAGTGCTAGAGGACCGGGACGCAGCACAGATACGCAGTATTTT. Translation gives CSARGPGRSTDTQYF.

This clonotype was detected only a few times. In nucleotides, the CDR3 is TGTGCCAGCTCCCTACTCCACTACGAGCAGTACTTC. It codes for CASSLLHYEQYF. The chain employs TRBV3-1 and TRBJ2-7; D is unclear. CDR3 length: 12 residues. The germline CDR1 and CDR2 sequences are LGHDT and YNNKEL (reference sequence). V lost 8 bases and J 3 bases, leaving 11 bases between the germline ends.

This clonotype was counted only a few times. The J gene is TRBJ1-1, the V gene TRBV3-1, with a possible D match to TRBD1 (5 bases). The CDR3 runs 15 residues. Trimming removed 4 bases from V and 4 bases from J, with 16 bases in between. CDR1 LGHDT and CDR2 YNNKEL come from the germline V gene (reference sequence). DNA for the CDR3: TGTGCCAGCAGCCCCCCCGGGGCAATTAGCACTGAAGCTTTCTTT. It translates to CASSPPGAISTEAFF.

The rearrangement links TRBV28 to TRBJ1-1; D is ambiguous. Deletions cut 3 bases from V and 6 bases from J, with 5 bases between. The V gene's germline CDR1 is MDHEN and CDR2 SYDVKM. The CDR3 contains 11 residues. The CDR3: CASSFRAEAFF. CDR3 nucleotides: TGTGCCAGCAGTTTTAGGGCTGAAGCTTTCTTT.

J is TRBJ1-2 and V is TRBV5-5, with 7 bases fitting TRBD1. CDR3 length: 16 amino acids. The germline CDR1 and CDR2 sequences are SGHKS and YYEKEE (reference sequence). J was trimmed by 2 bases and V by 0 bases; bases with no gene match: 7. CDR3 in amino acids: CASSLGWGQTNYGYTF. As DNA, the CDR3 is TGTGCCAGCAGCTTGGGTTGGGGACAGACCAACTATGGCTACACCTTC.

The rearrangement links TRBV7-2 to TRBJ1-1; D unclear. The CDR3 consists of 13 residues. V lost 5 bases and J 8 bases, leaving 15 bases between the germline ends. Germline V gene sequence: CDR1 SGHTA, CDR2 FQGNSA. The CDR3 protein is CASSPLGTGEAFF. CDR3 nucleotide sequence: TGTGCCAGCAGCCCATTAGGTACGGGCGAAGCTTTCTTT.

This clonotype has only one observation. One base away lies a much larger clone, so this may be a sequencing read error. The chain uses TRBV10-3 and TRBJ1-2; 8 bases align to TRBD1. The junction had 7 bases not matched to a gene; V was cut back by 3 bases and J by 4 bases. This CDR3 spans 15 amino acids. Germline V gives CDR1 ENHRY, CDR2 SYGVKD. CDR3 DNA sequence: TGTGCCATCAGTGAACAACGGACAGGGACCTATGGCTACACCTTC. It encodes CAISEQRTGTYGYTF.